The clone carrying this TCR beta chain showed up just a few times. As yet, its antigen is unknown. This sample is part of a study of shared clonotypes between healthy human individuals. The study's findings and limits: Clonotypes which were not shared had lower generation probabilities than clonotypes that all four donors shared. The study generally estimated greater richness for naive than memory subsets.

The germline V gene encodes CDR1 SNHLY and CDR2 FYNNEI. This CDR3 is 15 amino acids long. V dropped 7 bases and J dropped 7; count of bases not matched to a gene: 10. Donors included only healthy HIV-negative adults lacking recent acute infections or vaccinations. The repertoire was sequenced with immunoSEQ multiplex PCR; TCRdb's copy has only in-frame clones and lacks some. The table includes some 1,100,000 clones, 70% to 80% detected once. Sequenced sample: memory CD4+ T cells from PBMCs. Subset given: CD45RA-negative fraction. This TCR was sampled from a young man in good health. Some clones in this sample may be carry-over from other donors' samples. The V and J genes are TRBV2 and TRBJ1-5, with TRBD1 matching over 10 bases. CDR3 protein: CASTRGTGVRQPQHF. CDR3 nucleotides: TGTGCCAGCACCCGAGGGACAGGGGTCCGCCAGCCCCAGCATTTT.